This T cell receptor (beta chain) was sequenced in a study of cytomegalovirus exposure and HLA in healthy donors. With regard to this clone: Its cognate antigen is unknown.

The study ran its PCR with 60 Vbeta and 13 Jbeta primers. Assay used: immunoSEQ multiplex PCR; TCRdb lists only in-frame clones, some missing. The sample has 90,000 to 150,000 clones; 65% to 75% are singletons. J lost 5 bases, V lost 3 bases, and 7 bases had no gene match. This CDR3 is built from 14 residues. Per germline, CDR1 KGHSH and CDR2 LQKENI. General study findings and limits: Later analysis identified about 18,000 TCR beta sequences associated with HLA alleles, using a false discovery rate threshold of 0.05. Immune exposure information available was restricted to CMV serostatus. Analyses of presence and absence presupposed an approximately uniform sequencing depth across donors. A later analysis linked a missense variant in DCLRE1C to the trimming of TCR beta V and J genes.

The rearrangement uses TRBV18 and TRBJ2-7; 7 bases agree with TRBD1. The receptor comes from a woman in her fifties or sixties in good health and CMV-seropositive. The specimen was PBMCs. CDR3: CASSPGTAQNEQYF. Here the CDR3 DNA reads TGTGCCAGCTCACCCGGGACAGCCCAGAACGAGCAGTACTTC.